This T cell receptor beta chain was captured by sequencing in a study of CD8+CD57+ T cells in acquired aplastic anemia. Study context: Yields of DNA that came from sorted CD4+ and CD8+ cells averaged roughly 3.2 ug. For CD4+ cells, healthy donors had an average of about 10 million reads.

J was trimmed by 0 bases and V by 6 bases; bases with no gene match: 11. This CDR3 region has 16 residues. Per germline, CDR1 DFQATT and CDR2 SNEGSKA (reference sequence). Genomic DNA provided the template from which TCR beta VDJ and CDR3 profiles were obtained. TCRdb processed the reads anew with MiXCR; each CDR3 protein has one entry. The sample holds roughly 200,000 distinct CDR3 sequences, approximately 57% seen once. Remarks on this clonotype: The antigen remains unidentified.

The study, taken as a whole, reports: Common to patients and controls were roughly 30 CD8+ CDR3 sequences. Patients and healthy controls showed no significant CD8+ Simpson's diversity difference.

The V and J genes are TRBV20-1 and TRBJ2-1, with 7 bases lining up with TRBD2. Sequencing was performed on sorted CD4+, CD8+, or CD8+CD57+ T cells (not recorded which) from PBMCs. This clonotype originated in a human donor in good health. The CDR3 nucleotides read TGCAGTGCCGACACAAGCGGGACCAGCTCCTACAATGAGCAGTTCTTC. It is translated as CSADTSGTSSYNEQFF.